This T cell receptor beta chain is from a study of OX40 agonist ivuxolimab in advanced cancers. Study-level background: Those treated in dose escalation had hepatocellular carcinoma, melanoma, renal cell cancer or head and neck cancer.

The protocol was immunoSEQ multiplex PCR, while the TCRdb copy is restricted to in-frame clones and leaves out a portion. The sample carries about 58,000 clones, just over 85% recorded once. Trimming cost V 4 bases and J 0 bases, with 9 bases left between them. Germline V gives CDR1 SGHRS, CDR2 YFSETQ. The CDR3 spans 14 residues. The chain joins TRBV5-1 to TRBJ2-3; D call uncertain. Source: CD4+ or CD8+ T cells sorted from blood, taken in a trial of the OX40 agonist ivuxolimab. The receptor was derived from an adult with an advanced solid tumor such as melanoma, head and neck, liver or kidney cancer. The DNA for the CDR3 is TGCGCCAGCAGCAAGGATGTTAGCACAGATACGCAGTATTTT. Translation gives CASSKDVSTDTQYF.